Reported below is one TCR beta chain. Its matching antigen is unknown. The CDR3 has 14 amino acids. Germline assignment: CDR1 SGHRS and CDR2 YFSETQ. This sample stems from a study of identical twins. TCRdb reprocessed the 5' RACE reads via MiXCR and lists one record per CDR3 protein. The table has 1,800,000 or so distinct CDR3 sequences, roughly a third seen once; the top ten hold around 0.25%. Study-wide results and caveats: Within cord blood, abundant beta clonotypes carried fewer insertions, but memory repertoires showed no such trend. Models predicted too little out-of-frame TCR alpha sharing in monozygotic twins.

This sequence originates from a newborn girl in good health. The sample taken for sequencing was cord blood. The gene calls are TRBV5-1 and TRBJ2-5; D possibly matches TRBD1 or TRBD2 (5 bases each). The closer fit of TRBJ2-7 to the DNA end suggests the J call may be wrong. CDR3 residues: CASSHPGALNEQYF. The CDR3 DNA reads TGCGCCAGCAGCCACCCCGGGGCCCTTAACGAGCAGTACTTC.